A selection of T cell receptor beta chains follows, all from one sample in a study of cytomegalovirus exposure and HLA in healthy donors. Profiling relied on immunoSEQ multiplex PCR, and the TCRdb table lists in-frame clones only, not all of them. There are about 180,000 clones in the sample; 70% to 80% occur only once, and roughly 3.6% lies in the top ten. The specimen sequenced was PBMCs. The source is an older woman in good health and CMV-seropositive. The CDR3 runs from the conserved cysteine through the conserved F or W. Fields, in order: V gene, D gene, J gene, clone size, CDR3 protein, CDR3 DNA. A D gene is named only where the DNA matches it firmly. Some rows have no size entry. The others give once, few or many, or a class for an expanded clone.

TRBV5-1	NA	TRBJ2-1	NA	CASSSDTSYNEQFF	TGCGCCAGCAGTTCGGACACATCCTACAATGAGCAGTTCTTC
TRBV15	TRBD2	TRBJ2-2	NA	CATEAGASGLSNTGELFF	TGTGCCACCGAGGCAGGGGCTAGCGGGTTATCGAACACCGGGGAGCTGTTTTTT
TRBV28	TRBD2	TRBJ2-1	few	CASSSLSLAGKGEQFF	TGTGCCAGCAGTTCCCTCTCACTAGCGGGAAAAGGTGAGCAGTTCTTC
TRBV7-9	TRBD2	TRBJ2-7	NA	CASSLALAGVGYEQYF	TGTGCCAGCAGCTTAGCGTTGGCGGGAGTAGGCTACGAGCAGTACTTC
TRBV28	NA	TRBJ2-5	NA	CASKGQQETQYF	TGTGCCAGCAAGGGACAACAAGAGACCCAGTACTTC
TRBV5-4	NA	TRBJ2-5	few	CASNRGPSVETQYF	TGTGCCAGCAATCGAGGTCCTTCAGTAGAGACCCAGTACTTC
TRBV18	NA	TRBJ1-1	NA	CASSTTGQYRDTEAFF	TGTGCCAGCTCAACCACAGGGCAGTATCGCGACACTGAAGCTTTCTTT
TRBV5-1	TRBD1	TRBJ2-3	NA	CASSLTGLAADTQYF	TGCGCCAGCAGCCTGACAGGGTTGGCGGCAGATACGCAGTATTTT
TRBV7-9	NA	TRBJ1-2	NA	CASSLGGDYGYTF	TGTGCCAGCAGCTTGGGAGGTGACTATGGCTACACCTTC
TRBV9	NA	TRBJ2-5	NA	CASSVAAVPETQYF	TGTGCCAGCAGCGTAGCTGCGGTCCCTGAGACCCAGTACTTC
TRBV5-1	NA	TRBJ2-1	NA	CASSSRGGGSNEQFF	TGCGCCAGCAGCTCCCGTGGGGGGGGCAGCAATGAGCAGTTCTTC
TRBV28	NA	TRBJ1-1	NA	CASSLPTHTEAFF	TGTGCCAGCAGTTTACCGACACACACTGAAGCTTTCTTT
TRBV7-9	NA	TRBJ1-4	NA	CASSLRTANEKLFF	TGTGCCAGCAGCCTTAGGACAGCTAATGAAAAACTGTTTTTT
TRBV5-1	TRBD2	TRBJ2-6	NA	CASSSLAGGTRGANGLTF	TGCGCCAGCAGCTCCCTAGCGGGAGGGACAAGAGGGGCCAACGGCCTGACTTTC
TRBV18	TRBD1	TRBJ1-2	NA	CASSPDRNYGYTF	TGTGCCAGCTCACCGGACAGGAATTATGGCTACACCTTC
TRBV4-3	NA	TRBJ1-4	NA	CASSQEGQGSALDEKLFF	TGCGCCAGCAGCCAAGAGGGGCAGGGGTCGGCCTTGGATGAAAAACTGTTTTTT
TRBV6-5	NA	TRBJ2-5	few	CASRRRGETQYF	TGTGCCAGCAGACGACGGGGAGAGACCCAGTACTTC
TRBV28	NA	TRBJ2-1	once	CASMMGGSHEQFF	TGTGCCAGCATGATGGGCGGGTCACATGAGCAGTTCTTC
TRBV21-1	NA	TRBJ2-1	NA	CASSNSLAGGNNEQFF	TGTGCCAGCAGCAATTCACTAGCGGGAGGGAACAATGAGCAGTTCTTC
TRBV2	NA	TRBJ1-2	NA	CASSEGSLNYGYTF	TGTGCCAGCAGTGAAGGTAGCCTTAACTATGGCTACACCTTC
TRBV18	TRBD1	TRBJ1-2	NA	CASSYGTGPNYGYTF	TGTGCCAGCTCCTACGGGACAGGCCCAAACTATGGCTACACCTTC
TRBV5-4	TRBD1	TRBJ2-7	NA	CASSSRQGLGQYF	TGTGCCAGCAGCTCCCGACAGGGTCTTGGGCAGTACTTC
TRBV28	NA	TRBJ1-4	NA	CASSTGTMREKLFF	TGTGCCAGCAGTACCGGGACAATGAGAGAAAAACTGTTTTTT
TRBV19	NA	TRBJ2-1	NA	CASSIDLVYNEQFF	TGTGCCAGTAGTATAGATCTAGTGTACAATGAGCAGTTCTTC
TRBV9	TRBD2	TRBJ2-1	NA	CASSVGLAGGWGSYNEQFF	TGTGCCAGCAGCGTAGGGCTAGCGGGGGGGTGGGGCTCCTACAATGAGCAGTTCTTC
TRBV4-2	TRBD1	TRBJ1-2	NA	CASSQGSGGNYGYTF	TGTGCCAGCAGCCAAGGTTCAGGGGGGAACTATGGCTACACCTTC
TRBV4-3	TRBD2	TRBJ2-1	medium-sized	CASSQAWTSGAEQFF	TGCGCCAGCAGCCAAGCGTGGACTAGCGGGGCTGAGCAGTTCTTC
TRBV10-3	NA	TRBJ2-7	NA	CAISPSTSDYEQYF	TGTGCCATCAGCCCCTCGACCTCGGACTACGAGCAGTACTTC
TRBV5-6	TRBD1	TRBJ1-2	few	CASRPQGENGYTF	TGTGCCAGCAGACCACAGGGGGAAAATGGCTACACCTTC
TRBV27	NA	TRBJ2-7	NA	CASNKRWDSHEQYF	TGTGCCAGCAACAAAAGGTGGGACTCCCACGAGCAGTACTTC
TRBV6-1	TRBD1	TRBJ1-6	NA	CASSSAGGDNSPLHF	TGTGCCAGCAGTTCCGCAGGGGGCGATAATTCACCCCTCCACTTT